This TCR beta chain was sequenced during a study of T cell responses to AZD1222 COVID-19 vaccine. Study-wide findings and caveats: Spike-specific TCR breadth rose after two AZD1222 doses, and depth rose as well. The number of AZD1222 recipients seropositive at baseline was only 5 to 7. Researchers took repertoire samples only after the peak T cell response had come. Regions 160-218 and 743-854 dominated among vaccine-associated CD4 TCRs spanning spike.

Clones were read by immunoSEQ multiplex PCR, and TCRdb kept only the in-frame ones, dropping some. Of about 92,000 clones in the sample, nearly 90% were seen once. A single count supports this clone. Its antigen is unidentified. The V gene's germline CDR1 is KGHDR and CDR2 SFDVKD. This CDR3 region has 16 residues. The trim removed 4 bases at V and 5 bases at J, leaving 12 bases unmatched. Material: peripheral blood, obtained on day 0 of AZD1222 vaccination. The chain employs TRBV24-1 and TRBJ2-7, with 8 bases fitting TRBD1. The clonotype originates from an adult in good health. CDR3 residues: CATSDPKPDRVHEQYF. The CDR3 DNA is TGTGCCACCAGTGACCCAAAACCGGACAGGGTCCACGAGCAGTACTTC.